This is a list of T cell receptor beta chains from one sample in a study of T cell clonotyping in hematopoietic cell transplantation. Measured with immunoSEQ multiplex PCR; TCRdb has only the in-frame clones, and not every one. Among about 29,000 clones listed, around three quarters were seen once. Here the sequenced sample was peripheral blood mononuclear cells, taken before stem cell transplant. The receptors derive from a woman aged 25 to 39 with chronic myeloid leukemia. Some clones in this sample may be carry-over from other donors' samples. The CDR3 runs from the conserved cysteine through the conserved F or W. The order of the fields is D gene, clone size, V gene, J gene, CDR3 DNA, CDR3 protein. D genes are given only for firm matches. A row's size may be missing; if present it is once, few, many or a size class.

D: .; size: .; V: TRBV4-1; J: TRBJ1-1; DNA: TGCGCCAGCAGCCAAGGGCAGTACACTGAAGCTTTCTTT; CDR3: CASSQGQYTEAFF
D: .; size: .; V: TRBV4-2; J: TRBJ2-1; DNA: TGTGCCAGCAGCCAGCTCACAGGGGGGCGGGGGCCTTACAATGAGCAGTTCTTC; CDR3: CASSQLTGGRGPYNEQFF
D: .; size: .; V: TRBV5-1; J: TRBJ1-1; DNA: TGCGCCAGCAGTCTCGGGGGCGCAGCTTTCTTT; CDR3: CASSLGGAAFF
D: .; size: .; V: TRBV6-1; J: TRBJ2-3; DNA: TGTGCCAGCAGTGAAGCGCGGTCTGCGGCGGGAACCGGAGGTACGCAGTATTTT; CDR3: CASSEARSAAGTGGTQYF
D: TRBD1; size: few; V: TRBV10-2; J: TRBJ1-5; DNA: TGCGCCAGCAGGACAGGGGGTGAAGGGCAGCCCCAGCATTTT; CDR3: CASRTGGEGQPQHF
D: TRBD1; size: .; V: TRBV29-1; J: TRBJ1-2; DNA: TGCAGCGTTGATCTAACGGGACAGGGGAACTATGGCTACACCTTC; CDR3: CSVDLTGQGNYGYTF
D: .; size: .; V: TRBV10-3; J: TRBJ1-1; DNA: TGTGCCATCAGTCGACTTGACAAGGCTAACACTGAAGCTTTCTTT; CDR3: CAISRLDKANTEAFF
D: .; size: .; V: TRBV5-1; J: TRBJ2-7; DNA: TGCGCCAGCAGCTTGGACGCGGGCCGCGAGCAGTACTTC; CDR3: CASSLDAGREQYF
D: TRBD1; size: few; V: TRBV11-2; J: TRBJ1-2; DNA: TGTGCCAGCAGCTTAGCCGGGACAGGGGGATTCTATGGCTACACCTTC; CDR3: CASSLAGTGGFYGYTF
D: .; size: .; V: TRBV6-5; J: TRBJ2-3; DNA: TGTGCCAGCAGTTACTCGACTGGGACTGCAGATACGCAGTATTTT; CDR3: CASSYSTGTADTQYF
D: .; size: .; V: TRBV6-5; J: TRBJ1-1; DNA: TGTGCCAGCAGTTACGGGAGAGTCGAGGCTTTCTTT; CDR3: CASSYGRVEAFF
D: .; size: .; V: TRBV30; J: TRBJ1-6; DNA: TGTGCCTGGAGTGTACTGACTAATTCACCCCTCCACTTT; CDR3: CAWSVLTNSPLHF
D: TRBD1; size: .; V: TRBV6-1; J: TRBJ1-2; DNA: TGTGCCAGCAGTGCCTCCGGGACAGGTTCTTATGGCTACACCTTC; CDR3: CASSASGTGSYGYTF
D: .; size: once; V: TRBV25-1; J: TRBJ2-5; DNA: TGTGCCAGCAGTGATCCCTCGCAAGAGACCCAGTACTTC; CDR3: CASSDPSQETQYF
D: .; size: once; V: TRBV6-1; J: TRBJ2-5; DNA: TGTGCCACAAGTGCACGGGGCCAACAAGAGACCCAGTACTTC; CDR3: CATSARGQQETQYF
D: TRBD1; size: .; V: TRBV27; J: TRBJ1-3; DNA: TGTGCCAGCAGCCTGACAGGGTCCTCTGGAAACACCATATATTTT; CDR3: CASSLTGSSGNTIYF
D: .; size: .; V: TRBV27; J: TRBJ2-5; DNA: TGTGCCAGCACCACCGTGTACGGACACCAAGAGACCCAGTACTTC; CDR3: CASTTVYGHQETQYF
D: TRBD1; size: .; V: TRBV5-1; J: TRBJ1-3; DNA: TGCGCCAGCAGCTCGACAGGGGATTCTGGAAACACCATATATTTT; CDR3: CASSSTGDSGNTIYF
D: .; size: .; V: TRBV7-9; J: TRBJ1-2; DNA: TGTGCCAGCAGCTTAAATAATTATGGAGGGCGTGGGTATGGCTACACCTTC; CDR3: CASSLNNYGGRGYGYTF
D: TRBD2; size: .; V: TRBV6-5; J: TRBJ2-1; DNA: TGTGCCAGCAGTTATATTGCCCGGGGGGGTCACAATGAGCAGTTCTTC; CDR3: CASSYIARGGHNEQFF
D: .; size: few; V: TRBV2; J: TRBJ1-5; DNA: TGTGCCAGCAGTGGACAGATGGTTAATCAGCCCCAGCATTTT; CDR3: CASSGQMVNQPQHF
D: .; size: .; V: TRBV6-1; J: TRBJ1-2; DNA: TGTGCCAGCAGTGAGCTTCGGGGGCATGGCTACACCTTC; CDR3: CASSELRGHGYTF
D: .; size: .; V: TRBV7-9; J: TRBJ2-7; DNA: TGTGCCAGCAGCCCCGGTTGGTCCTACGAGCAGTACTTC; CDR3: CASSPGWSYEQYF